What follows describes a single TCR beta chain. This record belongs to a study of neurological immune-mediated disorders. A single record per CDR3 protein comes from TCRdb applying MiXCR to the 5' RACE reads. Altogether about 80,000 distinct CDR3 sequences are present, 5.8% being singletons, with the ten largest covering approximately 7.9%. This CDR3 spans 12 amino acids. V lost 4 bases and J 9 bases, leaving 13 bases between the germline ends. Germline CDR1 MNHNS, CDR2 SASEGT. The time point: longitudinal time-point 2. Sequenced: PBMCs. The chain recombines TRBV6-1 with TRBJ2-7; D perhaps matches TRBD1 (5 bases). The sequence came from a woman aged 55-70 years with multiple sclerosis. The CDR3 DNA reads TGTGCCAGCAGTGCCGGACAATCAGGGCAGTACTTC. Translated, it gives CASSAGQSGQYF.